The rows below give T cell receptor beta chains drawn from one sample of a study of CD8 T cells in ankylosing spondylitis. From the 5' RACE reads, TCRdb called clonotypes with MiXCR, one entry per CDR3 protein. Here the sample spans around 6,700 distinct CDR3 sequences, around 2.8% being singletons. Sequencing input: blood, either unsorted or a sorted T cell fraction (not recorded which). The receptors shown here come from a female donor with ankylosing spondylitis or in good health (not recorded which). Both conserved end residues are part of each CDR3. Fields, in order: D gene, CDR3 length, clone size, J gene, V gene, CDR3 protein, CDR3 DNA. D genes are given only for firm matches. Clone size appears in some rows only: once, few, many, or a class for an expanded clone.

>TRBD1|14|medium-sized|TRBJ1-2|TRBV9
CASSQATGAGGYTF
TGTGCCAGCAGCCAAGCTACAGGGGCCGGTGGCTACACCTTC
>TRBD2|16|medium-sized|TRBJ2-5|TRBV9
CASSSPQTSGEETQYF
TGTGCCAGCAGTTCACCCCAGACTAGCGGGGAAGAGACCCAGTACTTC
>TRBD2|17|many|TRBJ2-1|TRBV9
CASSVDGGRGSYNEQFF
TGTGCCAGCAGCGTAGATGGCGGGAGGGGCTCCTACAATGAGCAGTTCTTC
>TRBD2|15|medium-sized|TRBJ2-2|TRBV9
CASSRLAGGIGELFF
TGTGCCAGCAGCCGACTAGCGGGAGGCATTGGGGAGCTGTTTTTT
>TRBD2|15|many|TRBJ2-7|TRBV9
CASSASGSSSYEQYF
TGTGCCAGCAGCGCTAGCGGGAGCAGCTCCTACGAGCAGTACTTC
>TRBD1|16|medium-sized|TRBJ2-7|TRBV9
CASSRTGGGGSYEQYF
TGTGCCAGCAGCCGGACAGGGGGCGGCGGATCCTACGAGCAGTACTTC
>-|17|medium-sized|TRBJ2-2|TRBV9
CASSVPGGMPNTGELFF
TGTGCCAGCAGCGTGCCCGGGGGCATGCCGAACACCGGGGAGCTGTTTTTT
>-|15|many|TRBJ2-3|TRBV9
CASSVASASTDTQYF
TGTGCCAGCAGCGTAGCTAGCGCCAGCACAGATACGCAGTATTTT
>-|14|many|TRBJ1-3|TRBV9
CASSAGGSGNTIYF
TGTGCCAGCAGCGCTGGGGGCTCTGGAAACACCATATATTTT
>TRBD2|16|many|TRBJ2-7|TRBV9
CASSAGSGLAGNEQYF
TGTGCCAGCAGCGCCGGGTCTGGACTAGCGGGAAATGAGCAGTACTTC
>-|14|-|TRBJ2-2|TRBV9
CASSARMNTGELFF
TGTGCCAGCAGCGCTCGCATGAACACCGGGGAGCTGTTTTTT
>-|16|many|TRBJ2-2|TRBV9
CASSVDADANTGELFF
TGTGCCAGCAGCGTAGATGCGGATGCGAACACCGGGGAGCTGTTTTTT